This T cell receptor beta chain was retrieved from a study of shared clonotypes between healthy human individuals. As regards this clone: Its matching antigen is unknown.

Regarding the study as a whole: Blood alone was sampled, and tissue repertoires likely differ.

This CDR3 is built from 13 residues. V was pared by 3 bases and J by 6 bases, with 6 bases of the junction left unmatched. Germline V lookup: CDR1 SQVTM, CDR2 ANQGSEA. Assay execution took place at the deep level. Method: immunoSEQ multiplex PCR; TCRdb's copy keeps in-frame clones and lacks some. The data show around 2,000,000 clones, 85% to 95% seen once. The genes are TRBV29-1 and TRBJ2-7, with TRBD2 matching over 9 bases. The TCR was taken from a man aged 18 to 29 in good health. Sequenced: naive CD4+ T cells sorted from blood. The subset denotes: CD45RA+ positively selected. CDR3 bases: TGCAGCGTTGATTTAAAACTAGCGGGCGAGCAGTACTTC. This translates into CSVDLKLAGEQYF.